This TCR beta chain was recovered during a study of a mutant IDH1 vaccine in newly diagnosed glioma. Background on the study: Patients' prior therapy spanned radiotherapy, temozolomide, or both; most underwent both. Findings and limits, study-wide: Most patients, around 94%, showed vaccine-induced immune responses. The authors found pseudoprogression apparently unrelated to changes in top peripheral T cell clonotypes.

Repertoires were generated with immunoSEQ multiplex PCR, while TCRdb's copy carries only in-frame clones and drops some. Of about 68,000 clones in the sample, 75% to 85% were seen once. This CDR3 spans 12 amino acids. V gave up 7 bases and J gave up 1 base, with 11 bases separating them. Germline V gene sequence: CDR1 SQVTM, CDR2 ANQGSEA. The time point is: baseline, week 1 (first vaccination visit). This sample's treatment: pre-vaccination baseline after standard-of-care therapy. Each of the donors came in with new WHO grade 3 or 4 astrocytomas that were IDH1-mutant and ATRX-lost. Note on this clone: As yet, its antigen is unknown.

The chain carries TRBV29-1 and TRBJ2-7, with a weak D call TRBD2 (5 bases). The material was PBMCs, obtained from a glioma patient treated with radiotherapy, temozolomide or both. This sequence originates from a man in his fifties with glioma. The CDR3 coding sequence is TGCAGCGGGCGCGGGCCTTCCTACGAGCAGTACTTC. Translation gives CSGRGPSYEQYF.